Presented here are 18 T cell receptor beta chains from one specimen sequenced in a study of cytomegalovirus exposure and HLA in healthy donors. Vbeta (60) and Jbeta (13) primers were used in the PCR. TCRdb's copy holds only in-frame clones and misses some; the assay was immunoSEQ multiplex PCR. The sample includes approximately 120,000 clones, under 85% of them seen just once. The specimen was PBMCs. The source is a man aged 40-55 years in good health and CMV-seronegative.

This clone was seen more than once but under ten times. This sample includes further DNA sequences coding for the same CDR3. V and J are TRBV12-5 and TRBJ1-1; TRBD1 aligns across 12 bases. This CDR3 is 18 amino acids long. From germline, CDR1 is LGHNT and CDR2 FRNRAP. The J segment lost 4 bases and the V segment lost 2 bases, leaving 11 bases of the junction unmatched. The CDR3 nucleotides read TGTGCTAGTGGTTTGATATCCCGGGACAGGGGGCTGGGCACTGAAGCTTTCTTT. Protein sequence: CASGLISRDRGLGTEAFF.

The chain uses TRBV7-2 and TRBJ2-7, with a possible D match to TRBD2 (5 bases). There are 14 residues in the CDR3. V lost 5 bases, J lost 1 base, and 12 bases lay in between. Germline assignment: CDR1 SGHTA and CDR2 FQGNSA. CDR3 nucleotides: TGTGCCAGCAGCGCCCTGAGAGGGTCCTACGAGCAGTACTTC. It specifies CASSALRGSYEQYF.

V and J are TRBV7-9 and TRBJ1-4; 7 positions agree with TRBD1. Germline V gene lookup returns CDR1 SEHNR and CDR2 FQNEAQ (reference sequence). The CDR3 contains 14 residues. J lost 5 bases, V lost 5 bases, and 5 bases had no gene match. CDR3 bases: TGTGCCAGCAGCACCGGACAGGAGAATGAAAAACTGTTTTTT. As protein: CASSTGQENEKLFF.

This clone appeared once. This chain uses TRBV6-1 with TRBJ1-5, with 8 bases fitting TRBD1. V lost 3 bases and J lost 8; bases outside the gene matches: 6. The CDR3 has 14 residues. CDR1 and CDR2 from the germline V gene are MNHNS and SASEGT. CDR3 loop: CASSDATGVEPQHF. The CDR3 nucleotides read TGTGCCAGCAGTGATGCGACAGGGGTGGAGCCCCAGCATTTT.

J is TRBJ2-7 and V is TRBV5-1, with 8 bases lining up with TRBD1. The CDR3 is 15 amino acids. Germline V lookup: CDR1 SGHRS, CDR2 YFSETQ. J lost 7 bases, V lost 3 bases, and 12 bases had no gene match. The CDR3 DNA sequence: TGCGCCAGCAGCTATGTACAGGGGGTTATTGGGGAGCAGTACTTC. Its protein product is CASSYVQGVIGEQYF.

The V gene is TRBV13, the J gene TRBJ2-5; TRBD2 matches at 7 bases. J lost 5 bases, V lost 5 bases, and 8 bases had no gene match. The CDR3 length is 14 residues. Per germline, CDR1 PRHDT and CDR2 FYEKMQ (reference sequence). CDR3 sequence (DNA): TGTGCCAGCAGCACCGGACTAGAGGGCGAGACCCAGTACTTC. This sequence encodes CASSTGLEGETQYF.

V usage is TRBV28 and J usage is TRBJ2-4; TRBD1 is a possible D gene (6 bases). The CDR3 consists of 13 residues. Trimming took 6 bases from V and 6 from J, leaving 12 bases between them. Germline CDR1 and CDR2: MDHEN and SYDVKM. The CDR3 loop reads CASRTGGRNIQYF. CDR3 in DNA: TGTGCCAGCAGGACAGGTGGTAGAAACATTCAGTACTTC.

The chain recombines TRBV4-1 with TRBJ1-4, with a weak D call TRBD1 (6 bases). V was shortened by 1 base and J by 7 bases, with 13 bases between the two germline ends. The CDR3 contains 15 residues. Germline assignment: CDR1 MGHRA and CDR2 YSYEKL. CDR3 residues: CASSQVQGLGEKLFF. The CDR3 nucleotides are TGCGCCAGCAGCCAAGTTCAGGGGTTAGGTGAAAAACTGTTTTTT.

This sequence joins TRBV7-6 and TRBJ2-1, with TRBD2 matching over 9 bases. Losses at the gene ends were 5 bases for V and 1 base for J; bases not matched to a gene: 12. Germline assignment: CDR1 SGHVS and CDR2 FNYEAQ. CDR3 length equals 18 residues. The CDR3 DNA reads TGTGCCAGCAGCCCCGAGGGCGGGGGGGCAATTTCCTACAATGAGCAGTTCTTC. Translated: CASSPEGGGAISYNEQFF.

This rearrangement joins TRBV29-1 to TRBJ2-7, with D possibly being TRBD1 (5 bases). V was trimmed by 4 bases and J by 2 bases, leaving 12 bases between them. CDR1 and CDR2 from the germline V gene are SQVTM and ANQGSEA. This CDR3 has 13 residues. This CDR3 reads CSVVPTATYEQYF. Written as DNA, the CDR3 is TGCAGCGTTGTCCCGACAGCTACCTACGAGCAGTACTTC.

CDR3 nucleotide sequence: TGTGCCAGCAGCTTTCCCGCGGCCACATATGGCTACACCTTC. Amino acids: CASSFPAATYGYTF. V usage is TRBV5-6 and J usage is TRBJ1-2; D not certain. The CDR3 runs 14 residues. Germline assignment: CDR1 SGHDT and CDR2 YYEEEE. V was shortened by 2 bases and J by 5 bases, with 13 bases between the two germline ends.

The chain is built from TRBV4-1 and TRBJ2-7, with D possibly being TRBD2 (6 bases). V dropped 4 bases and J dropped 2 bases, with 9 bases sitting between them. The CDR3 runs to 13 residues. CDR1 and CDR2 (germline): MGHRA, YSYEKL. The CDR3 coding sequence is TGCGCCAGCAGCCCACTAGCCACCTACGAGCAGTACTTC. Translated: CASSPLATYEQYF.

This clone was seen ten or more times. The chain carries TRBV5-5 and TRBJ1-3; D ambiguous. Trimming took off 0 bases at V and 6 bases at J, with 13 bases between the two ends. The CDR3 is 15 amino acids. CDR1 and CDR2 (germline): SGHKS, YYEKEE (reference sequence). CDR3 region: CASSLDRGNANTIYF. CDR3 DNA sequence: TGTGCCAGCAGCTTGGACCGGGGAAACGCAAACACCATATATTTT. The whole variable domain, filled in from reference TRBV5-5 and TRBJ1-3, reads DAGVTQSPTHLIKTRGQQVTLRCSPISGHKSVSWYQQVLGQGPQFIFQYYEKEERGRGNFPDRFSARQFPNYSSELNVNALLLGDSALYLCASSLDRGNANTIYFGEGSWLTVV.

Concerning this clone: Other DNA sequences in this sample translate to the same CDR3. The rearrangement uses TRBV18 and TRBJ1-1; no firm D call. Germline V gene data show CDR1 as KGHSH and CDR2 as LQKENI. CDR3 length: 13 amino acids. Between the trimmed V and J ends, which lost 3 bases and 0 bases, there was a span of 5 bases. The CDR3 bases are TGTGCCAGCTCACCGGACTTGAACACTGAAGCTTTCTTT. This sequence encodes CASSPDLNTEAFF.

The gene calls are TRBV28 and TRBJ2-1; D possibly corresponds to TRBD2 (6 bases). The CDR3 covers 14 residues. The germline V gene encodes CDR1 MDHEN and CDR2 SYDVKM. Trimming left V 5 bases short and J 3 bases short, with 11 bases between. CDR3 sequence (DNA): TGTGCCAGCAGTGGGGGAGGCGACTACAATGAGCAGTTCTTC. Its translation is CASSGGGDYNEQFF.

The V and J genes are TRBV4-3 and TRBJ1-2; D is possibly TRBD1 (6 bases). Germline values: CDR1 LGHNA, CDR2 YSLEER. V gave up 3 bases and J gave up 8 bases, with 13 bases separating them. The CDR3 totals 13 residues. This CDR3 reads CASSQIQGEGYTF. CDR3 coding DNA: TGCGCCAGCAGCCAGATACAGGGAGAGGGCTACACCTTC.

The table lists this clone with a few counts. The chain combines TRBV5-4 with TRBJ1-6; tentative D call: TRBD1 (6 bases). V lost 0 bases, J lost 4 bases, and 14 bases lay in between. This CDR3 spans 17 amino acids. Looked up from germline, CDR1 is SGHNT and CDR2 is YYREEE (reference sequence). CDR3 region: CASSLAPRTDYNSPLHF. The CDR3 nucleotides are TGTGCCAGCAGCTTGGCCCCGAGGACAGATTATAATTCACCCCTCCACTTT.

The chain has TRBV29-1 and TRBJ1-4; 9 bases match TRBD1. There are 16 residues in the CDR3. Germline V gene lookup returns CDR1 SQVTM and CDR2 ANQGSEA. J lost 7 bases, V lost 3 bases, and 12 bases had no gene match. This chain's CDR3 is CSVDWTGVKRSEKLFF. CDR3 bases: TGCAGCGTTGACTGGACAGGGGTTAAGAGAAGTGAAAAACTGTTTTTT.